What follows are 4 T cell receptor beta chains derived from one specimen sequenced in a study of beta chain features in type 1 diabetes. The sequenced template was cDNA made from the entire isolated RNA. The protocol was immunoSEQ multiplex PCR, while the TCRdb copy is restricted to in-frame clones and leaves out a portion. The repertoire has about 150,000 clones, about 7.3% of them found once; the top ten carry almost 0.65%. The sample was central memory CD4+ T cells from blood. All receptors derive from a young man in good health.

This clone was observed a few times. The rearrangement joins TRBV2 to TRBJ2-6; D perhaps matches TRBD2 (5 bases). Trimming pared 3 bases from V and 0 bases from J, leaving 6 bases between. This CDR3 has 15 amino acids. Germline V gene data show CDR1 as SNHLY and CDR2 as FYNNEI. This CDR3 is CASSDEGSGANVLTF. For the CDR3, the DNA is TGTGCCAGCAGTGATGAGGGCTCTGGGGCCAACGTCCTGACTTTC.

This clone showed up many times. V is TRBV28 and J is TRBJ1-2, with TRBD1 matching over 10 bases. Germline lookup yields CDR1 MDHEN and CDR2 SYDVKM. The CDR3 covers 14 residues. V lost 0 bases to trimming and J lost 7 bases; unmatched junction nucleotides: 2. CDR3 sequence: CASSLWRTGGGYTF. The DNA of the CDR3 is TGTGCCAGCAGTTTATGGAGGACAGGGGGTGGCTACACCTTC.

This clone was counted a few times. J is TRBJ2-1 and V is TRBV11-2; D remains unclear. The CDR3 spans 15 residues. Germline lookup yields CDR1 SGHAT and CDR2 FQNNGV. V shed 4 bases and J shed 2 bases, with 12 bases lying between them. CDR3 loop: CASSSSGSPYNEQFF. The CDR3 coding sequence is TGTGCCAGCAGCTCATCGGGTAGTCCCTACAATGAGCAGTTCTTC.

This clone turned up a few times. V is TRBV10-3 and J is TRBJ1-5; 9 bases are shared with TRBD1. This CDR3 has 13 residues. With V trimmed by 10 bases and J by 8 bases, 9 bases remained unmatched. CDR1 and CDR2 from the germline V gene are ENHRY and SYGVKD. CDR3 amino acids: CATRGQGLEPQHF. DNA for the CDR3: TGTGCCACCAGGGGACAGGGATTAGAGCCCCAGCATTTT.